A selection of T cell receptor beta chains follows, all from one sample in a study of blood T cell repertoires in COVID-19. Sequencing used immunoSEQ multiplex PCR; TCRdb keeps in-frame clones, though not all of them. The sample has around 150,000 clones, 75% to 90% seen once. The sequenced sample consisted of peripheral blood. These TCRs come from a woman in her fifties or sixties with active COVID-19. CDR3s include the opening cysteine and the closing phenylalanine or tryptophan. The D gene is left open where the match is weak. Rows give clone size only sometimes, using once, few, many, or a class for an expanded clone.

CDR3aa	CDR3nt	v_gene	j_gene	d_gene	abundance
CASSQTGQPTQPQHF	TGTGCCAGCAGCCAGACGGGACAGCCAACACAGCCCCAGCATTTT	TRBV7-9	TRBJ1-5	TRBD1	NA
CAISARSPQETQYF	TGTGCCATCAGTGCCAGGTCACCCCAAGAGACCCAGTACTTC	TRBV10-3	TRBJ2-5	NA	NA
CASSGTGLPPLHF	TGTGCCAGCTCCGGGACAGGGCTTCCACCCCTCCACTTT	TRBV11-2	TRBJ1-6	TRBD1	NA
CASSRAGLADNEQFF	TGTGCCAGCAGCCGGGCCGGACTAGCGGACAATGAGCAGTTCTTC	TRBV7-9	TRBJ2-1	TRBD2	once
CASSQGAHADTQYF	TGTGCCAGCAGCCAGGGGGCGCACGCAGATACGCAGTATTTT	TRBV3-1/TRBV3-2	TRBJ2-3	NA	NA
CAWGNREHGNTIYF	TGTGCCTGGGGGAACAGGGAACATGGAAACACCATATATTTT	TRBV30	TRBJ1-3	NA	NA
CASSPTRILAGGNTGELFF	TGTGCCAGCAGCCCGACAAGAATACTAGCGGGAGGGAACACCGGGGAGCTGTTTTTT	TRBV7-9	TRBJ2-2	TRBD2	NA
CASSLPPYSGRGVKELFF	TGTGCCAGCAGCCTACCGCCATATAGCGGGAGAGGGGTCAAGGAGCTGTTTTTT	TRBV7-9	TRBJ2-2	TRBD2	NA
CAWSVQGNQPQHF	TGTGCCTGGAGTGTACAGGGCAATCAGCCCCAGCATTTT	TRBV30	TRBJ1-5	NA	NA
CASSPGGAYEQYF	TGTGCCAGCAGCCCAGGGGGCGCCTACGAGCAGTACTTC	TRBV3-1/TRBV3-2	TRBJ2-7	TRBD1	NA
CASADSSGANVLTF	TGTGCCAGCGCTGACAGCTCTGGGGCCAACGTCCTGACTTTC	TRBV5-4	TRBJ2-6	NA	NA
CASSYPPGRQGQAGANVLTF	TGTGCCAGCAGTTACCCTCCAGGGCGACAGGGGCAAGCTGGGGCCAACGTCCTGACTTTC	TRBV6-2/TRBV6-3	TRBJ2-6	TRBD1	NA
CASSQSSHGVSGNTEAFF	TGCGCCAGCAGCCAATCCAGCCACGGGGTATCTGGGAACACTGAAGCTTTCTTT	TRBV4-1	TRBJ1-1	NA	NA
CASSPGPRRQEQYF	TGTGCCAGCAGCCCAGGCCCTCGTAGGCAAGAGCAGTACTTC	TRBV7-8	TRBJ2-7	NA	NA
CASTTGTGPEKLFF	TGTGCCAGTACGACCGGGACAGGGCCTGAAAAACTGTTTTTT	TRBV19	TRBJ1-4	TRBD1	NA
CASSPQTHSPLHF	TGTGCCAGCAGTCCACAGACCCATTCACCCCTCCACTTT	TRBV6-2/TRBV6-3	TRBJ1-6	NA	NA
CASSLGSRGGPSYNEQFF	TGTGCCAGCAGCTTAGGAAGCAGGGGCGGTCCCTCCTACAATGAGCAGTTCTTC	TRBV7-6	TRBJ2-1	NA	NA
CASSAGTSGSIQYF	TGTGCCAGCAGCGCGGGGACTAGCGGGAGTATACAGTACTTC	TRBV5-6	TRBJ2-7	TRBD2	NA
CASSVEGRDVETQYF	TGTGCCAGCAGCGTAGAAGGGAGAGACGTAGAGACCCAGTACTTC	TRBV9	TRBJ2-5	NA	NA
CASRKAGVPKEAFF	TGTGCCAGCAGAAAAGCGGGGGTCCCCAAAGAAGCTTTCTTT	TRBV6-5	TRBJ1-1	NA	NA
CASSSGATSNYGYTF	TGTGCCAGCAGTTCTGGGGCAACGTCTAACTATGGCTACACCTTC	TRBV28	TRBJ1-2	NA	NA
CASTLKSKGTEAFF	TGTGCCAGCACCCTAAAATCGAAGGGGACAGAAGCTTTCTTT	TRBV3-1/TRBV3-2	TRBJ1-1	NA	NA
CASSLDRETQYF	TGTGCCAGCAGCTTAGATCGAGAGACCCAGTACTTC	TRBV11-3	TRBJ2-5	NA	NA
CASSHRGNSPLHF	TGTGCCAGCAGCCACAGGGGTAATTCACCCCTCCACTTT	TRBV5-6	TRBJ1-6	TRBD1	NA
CASSLLAANTGELFF	TGTGCCAGCAGCTTACTAGCGGCGAACACCGGGGAGCTGTTTTTT	TRBV5-4	TRBJ2-2	TRBD2	NA
CASSTYRGIEQYF	TGTGCCAGCAGTACTTACAGGGGAATCGAGCAGTACTTC	TRBV6-5	TRBJ2-7	TRBD1	NA
CASSLLDTYNEQFF	TGTGCCAGCAGTTTATTGGACACCTACAATGAGCAGTTCTTC	TRBV28	TRBJ2-1	NA	NA
CASSIRAGGTYNEQFF	TGTGCCAGTAGTATAAGGGCGGGAGGGACCTACAATGAGCAGTTCTTC	TRBV19	TRBJ2-1	TRBD2	NA
CASSLLLTSYEQYF	TGTGCCAGCAGCCTACTCCTCACCTCCTACGAGCAGTACTTC	TRBV11-2	TRBJ2-7	NA	NA
CASSPPGRTEAFF	TGTGCCAGCAGCCCCCCAGGCAGAACTGAAGCTTTCTTT	TRBV12-3/TRBV12-4	TRBJ1-1	NA	NA
CASTGQGIAEAFF	TGTGCCAGCACCGGACAGGGTATCGCTGAAGCTTTCTTT	TRBV2	TRBJ1-1	TRBD1	once
CASRLAGETQYF	TGTGCCAGTCGCTTGGCGGGGGAGACCCAGTACTTC	TRBV19	TRBJ2-5	NA	NA
CASSQGQMNTGELFF	TGTGCCAGCAGCCAAGGGCAGATGAACACCGGGGAGCTGTTTTTT	TRBV4-2	TRBJ2-2	NA	few
CASSLVSSLSGSGSEQYF	TGTGCCAGCAGCTTAGTCTCCTCACTAAGCGGGAGTGGGTCCGAGCAGTACTTC	TRBV7-2	TRBJ2-7	TRBD2	NA
CASSPLGDRGNQPQHF	TGTGCCAGTAGCCCATTAGGGGACAGGGGCAATCAGCCCCAGCATTTT	TRBV19	TRBJ1-5	TRBD1	NA
CASSQVLLAGGGEQYF	TGTGCCAGCAGCCAAGTCTTACTAGCGGGGGGCGGCGAGCAGTACTTC	TRBV3-1/TRBV3-2	TRBJ2-7	TRBD2	once
CASSLKMSGELFF	TGTGCCAGCAGTCTAAAAATGTCCGGGGAGCTGTTTTTT	TRBV28	TRBJ2-2	NA	NA
CASSAQQGSSGNTIYF	TGTGCCAGCAGTGCCCAACAGGGTTCCTCTGGAAACACCATATATTTT	TRBV27	TRBJ1-3	NA	NA
CASSLGSGSLTQYF	TGTGCCAGCAGCTTAGGTAGCGGGAGTCTCACCCAGTACTTC	TRBV7-2	TRBJ2-5	TRBD2	NA
CASSYSTGLGELFF	TGTGCCAGCAGTTACTCGACAGGGCTCGGGGAGCTGTTTTTT	TRBV6-2/TRBV6-3	TRBJ2-2	TRBD1	NA
CASSLGGMSYEQYF	TGTGCCAGCAGCTTAGGAGGAATGTCCTACGAGCAGTACTTC	TRBV7-3	TRBJ2-7	NA	NA
CASSPGYQETQYF	TGTGCCAGCAGCCCAGGTTACCAAGAGACCCAGTACTTC	TRBV11-2	TRBJ2-5	NA	NA
CASSFGQGLFFLHSPLHF	TGTGCCAGCAGCTTTGGACAGGGCCTTTTCTTTTTACATTCACCCCTCCACTTT	TRBV21-1	TRBJ1-6	NA	NA